This T cell receptor beta chain came from a study of T cells after yellow fever vaccination. About the research overall: The fractions with low cell numbers were processed using SMART-Seq v4 Ultra Low Input.

V was cut by 4 bases and J by 8 bases, with 11 bases left in between. The CDR3 loop spans 13 amino acids. The germline V gene encodes CDR1 SEHNR and CDR2 FQNEAQ (reference sequence). There are a few counts of this clonotype. 5'RACE template switching produced TCR cDNA carrying a universal primer site and UMIs. TCRdb itself ran the 5' RACE reads through MiXCR, one entry per CDR3 protein. Among fewer than 500,000 distinct CDR3 sequences, 15% to 20% were seen once, and the ten largest hold roughly a sixth. The receptor was isolated from a young man who received the YFV17D yellow fever vaccine. The specimen comprised PBMCs, sampled before the yellow fever booster vaccination. The gene calls are TRBV7-9 and TRBJ2-2; no definite D call. The CDR3 loop is CASSSARGGELFF. As DNA, the CDR3 is TGTGCCAGCAGCTCAGCACGCGGAGGGGAGCTGTTTTTT.